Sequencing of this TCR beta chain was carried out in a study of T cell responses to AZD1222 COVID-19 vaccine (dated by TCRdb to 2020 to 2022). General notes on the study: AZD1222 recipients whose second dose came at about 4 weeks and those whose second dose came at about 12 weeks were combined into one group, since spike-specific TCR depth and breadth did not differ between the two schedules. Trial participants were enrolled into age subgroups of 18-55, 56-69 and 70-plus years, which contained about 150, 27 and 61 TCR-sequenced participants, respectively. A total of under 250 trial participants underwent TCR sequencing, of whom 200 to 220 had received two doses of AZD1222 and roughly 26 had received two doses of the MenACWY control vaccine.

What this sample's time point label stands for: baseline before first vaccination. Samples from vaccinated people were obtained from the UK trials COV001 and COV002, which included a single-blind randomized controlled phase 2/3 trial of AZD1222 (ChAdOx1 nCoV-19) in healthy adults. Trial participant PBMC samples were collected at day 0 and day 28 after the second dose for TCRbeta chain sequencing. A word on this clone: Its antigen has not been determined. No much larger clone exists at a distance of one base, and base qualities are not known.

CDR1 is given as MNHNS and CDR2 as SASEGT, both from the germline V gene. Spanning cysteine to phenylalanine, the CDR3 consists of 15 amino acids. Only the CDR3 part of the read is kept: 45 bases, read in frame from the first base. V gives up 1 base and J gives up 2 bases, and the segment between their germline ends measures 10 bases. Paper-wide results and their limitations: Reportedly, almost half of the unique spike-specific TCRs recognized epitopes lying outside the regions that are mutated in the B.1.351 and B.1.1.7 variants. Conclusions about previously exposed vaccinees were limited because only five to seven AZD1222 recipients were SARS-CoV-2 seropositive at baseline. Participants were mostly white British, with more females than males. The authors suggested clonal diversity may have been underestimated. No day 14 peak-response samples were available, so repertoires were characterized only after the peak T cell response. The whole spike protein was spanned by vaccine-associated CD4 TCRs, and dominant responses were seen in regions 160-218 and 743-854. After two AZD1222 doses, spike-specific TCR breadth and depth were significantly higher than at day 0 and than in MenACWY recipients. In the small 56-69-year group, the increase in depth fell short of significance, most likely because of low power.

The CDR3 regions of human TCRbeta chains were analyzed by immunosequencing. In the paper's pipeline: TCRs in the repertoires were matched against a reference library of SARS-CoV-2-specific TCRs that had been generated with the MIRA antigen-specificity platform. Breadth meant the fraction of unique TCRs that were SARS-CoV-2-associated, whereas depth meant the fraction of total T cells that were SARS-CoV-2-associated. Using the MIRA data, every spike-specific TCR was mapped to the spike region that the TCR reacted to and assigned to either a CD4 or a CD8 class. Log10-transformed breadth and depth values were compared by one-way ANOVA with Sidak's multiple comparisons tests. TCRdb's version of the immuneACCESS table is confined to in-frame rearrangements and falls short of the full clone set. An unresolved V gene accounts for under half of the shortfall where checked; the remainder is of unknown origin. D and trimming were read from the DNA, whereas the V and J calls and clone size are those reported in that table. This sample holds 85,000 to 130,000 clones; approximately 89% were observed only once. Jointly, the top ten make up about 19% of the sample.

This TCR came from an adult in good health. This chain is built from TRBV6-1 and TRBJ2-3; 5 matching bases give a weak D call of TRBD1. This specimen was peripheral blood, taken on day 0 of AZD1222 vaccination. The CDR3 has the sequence CASSEGGGATDTQYF. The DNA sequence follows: TGTGCCAGCAGTGAAGGTGGTGGGGCCACAGATACGCAGTATTTT.